The rows below give T cell receptor beta chains drawn from one sample of a study of T cell responses to AZD1222 COVID-19 vaccine. Only in-frame clones appear in the TCRdb table, and some are missing; sequencing was by immunoSEQ multiplex PCR. The table has around 150,000 clones, about 89% seen once. The sequenced sample was peripheral blood, obtained 28 days after the second dose of the MenACWY control vaccine. These receptor sequences come from an adult who received the MenACWY meningococcal vaccine as a control. CDR3s leave out the opening cysteine and the closing phenylalanine or tryptophan. Size is omitted from some rows. Given values are once, few, many or a class for expanded clones.

abundance	v_gene	CDR3aa
NA	TRBV7-8	ASSRTSYTQY
once	TRBV14	ASSQKGTGGMSPYNSPLH
once	TRBV19	ASSVRGGSEALTYEQY
NA	TRBV7-7	ASSPGTAHEQF
NA	TRBV19	ASSIGPGQGYQPQH
NA	TRBV29-1	SVRTSGGTNEQY
NA	TRBV2	ASSELGQGNQETQY
NA	TRBV5-4	ASSLDPGRENSPLH
NA	TRBV6-5	ASSKGGGTEAF
NA	TRBV7-3	ASSLTPSSVSYEQY
NA	TRBV30	AWSADIHEQY
NA	TRBV19	ASSGGGLSYEQY